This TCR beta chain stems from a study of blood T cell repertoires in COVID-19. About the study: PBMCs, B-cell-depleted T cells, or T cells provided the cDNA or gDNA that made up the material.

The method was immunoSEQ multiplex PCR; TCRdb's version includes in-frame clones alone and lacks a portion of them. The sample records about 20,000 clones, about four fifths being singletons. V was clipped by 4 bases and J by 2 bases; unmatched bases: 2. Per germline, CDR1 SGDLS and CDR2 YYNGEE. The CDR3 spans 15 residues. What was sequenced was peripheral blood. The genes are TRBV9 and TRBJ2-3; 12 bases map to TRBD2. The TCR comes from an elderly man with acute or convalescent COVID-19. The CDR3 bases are TGTGCCAGCAGCCCTAGCGGGAGGGTCACAGATACGCAGTATTTT. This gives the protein CASSPSGRVTDTQYF.